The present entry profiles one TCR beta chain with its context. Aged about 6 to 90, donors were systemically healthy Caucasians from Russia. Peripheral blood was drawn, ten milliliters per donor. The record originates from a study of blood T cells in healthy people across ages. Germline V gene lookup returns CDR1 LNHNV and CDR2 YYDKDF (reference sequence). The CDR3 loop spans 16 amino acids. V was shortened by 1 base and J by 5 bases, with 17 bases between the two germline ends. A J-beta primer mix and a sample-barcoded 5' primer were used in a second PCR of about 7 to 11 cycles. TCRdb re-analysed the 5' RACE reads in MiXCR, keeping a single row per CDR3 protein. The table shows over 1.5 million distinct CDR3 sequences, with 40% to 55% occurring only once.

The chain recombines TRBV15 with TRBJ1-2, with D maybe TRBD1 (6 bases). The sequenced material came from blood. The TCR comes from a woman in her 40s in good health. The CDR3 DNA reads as TGTGCCACCAGCAGAGCCCCGGGGGGCGGACGGTATGGCTACACCTTC. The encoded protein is CATSRAPGGGRYGYTF.